This TCR beta chain was identified in a study of T cell responses to AZD1222 COVID-19 vaccine. Study observations and caveats: Among spike-specific TCRs, nearly half reportedly target unmutated variant regions.

Note on this clone: The antigen remains undetermined.

V was trimmed by 0 bases and J by 2 bases, leaving 15 bases between them. The V gene's germline CDR1 is SGDLS and CDR2 YYNGEE. The CDR3 has 16 amino acids. Produced via immunoSEQ multiplex PCR; TCRdb's table is partial and in-frame only. Among some 100,000 clones, about 93% were seen once, and the ten largest hold roughly 1.7%. The source of this sequence is an adult in good health. The chain is built from TRBV9 and TRBJ2-7; a weak D match, TRBD2 (6 bases). Sequences were derived from peripheral blood, sampled on day 0 of AZD1222 vaccination. In DNA, the CDR3 is TGTGCCAGCAGCGTAGCTACGGCGGGAACCGCCTACGAGCAGTACTTC. This codes for CASSVATAGTAYEQYF.